The following is a T cell receptor (beta chain) sequence with its context. V lost 4 bases to trimming and J lost 3 bases; unmatched junction nucleotides: 5. Germline V gene data show CDR1 as LNHDA and CDR2 as SQIVND (reference sequence). This CDR3 comprises 14 residues. The repertoire was sequenced with immunoSEQ multiplex PCR; TCRdb's copy has only in-frame clones and lacks some. Of over 200,000 clones listed, 87% are singletons. These data originate in a study of blood T cell repertoires in COVID-19. The chain carries TRBV19 and TRBJ1-2; 7 bases align to TRBD1. Sequenced: peripheral blood. This clonotype originated in a man between 60 and 75 years old who had recovered from COVID-19. The CDR3: CASSRTGSYYGYTF. DNA of the CDR3: TGTGCCAGTAGTAGGACAGGAAGTTACTATGGCTACACCTTC.